Given below is one T cell receptor (beta chain) in context. Its antigen is unidentified. This record belongs to a study of vaccination and CD4 T cells after COVID-19. Overall study results and limits: From about 20 to 38, the median of SARS-CoV-2-reactive clonotypes rose without reaching significance.

Described treatment: roughly nine-day PBMC culture with coronavirus spike peptide pools or control peptides (ViraFEST assay). Fresh IL-2 medium replaced half the culture medium on days 3 and 7. Trimming cost V 7 bases and J 7 bases, with 16 bases left between them. The CDR3 is 12 amino acids. In germline, CDR1 is SQVTM, CDR2 ANQGSEA. The assay that was used to sequence DNA from cultured CD4+ T cells was the Oncomine TCR Beta short-read assay. TCRdb fed the PCR reads into MiXCR, producing one record per CDR3 protein. Of about 20,000 distinct CDR3 sequences listed, 55% were seen once; the top ten hold 16%.

The chain links TRBV29-1 to TRBJ1-2; D possibly corresponds to TRBD1 (5 bases). This TCR came from a human donor who had recovered from COVID-19. The sequenced sample consisted of CD4+ T cells from blood, cultured in vitro. CDR3 sequence reads: CSAARDRTGYTF. CDR3 sequence (DNA): TGCAGCGCAGCAAGAGACAGAACTGGCTACACCTTC.